The rows below give T cell receptor beta chains drawn from one sample of a study of T-cell reconstitution after alpha-beta-depleted transplantation in children. MiXCR was run by TCRdb on the PCR reads, yielding one entry per CDR3 protein. This sample has about half a million distinct CDR3 sequences, with roughly an eighth found just once. Sequenced material: PBMCs from the stem cell graft donor, taken from the stem cell graft. The receptors come from a human donor who donated a stem cell graft to a child with combined immunodeficiency. Each CDR3 is given with its conserved first and last residue. The order of the fields is D gene, V gene, CDR3 protein. D genes are given only for firm matches.

NA	TRBV7-8	CASSLVRRTTYEQYF
TRBD1	TRBV20-1	CSARETGDYGYTF
NA	TRBV4-3	CASSLQGSTYEQYF
TRBD1	TRBV6-1	CASSEDRGYNEQFF
NA	TRBV6-1	CASNRRALPRDEQYF
TRBD2	TRBV6-2/TRBV6-3	CASSGLAGAYEQYF
NA	TRBV11-3	CASSSWTRRDNEQFF
NA	TRBV6-2/TRBV6-3	CATNSVGNSLAFF
TRBD2	TRBV10-3	CAISESIAGRTDTQYF
NA	TRBV30	CAWAQGMSCEQYF
NA	TRBV4-3	CASSLSTGTYGYTF
NA	TRBV5-4	CASSSLQNPTYEQYF
NA	TRBV7-3	CASSIPGVDTEAFF
NA	TRBV10-3	CAISEAARVQYF
NA	TRBV27	CASSLRGVIDTQYF
TRBD1	TRBV15	CATSPGQGIANEKLFF
NA	TRBV6-1	CASSEVWFLSSLLYEQYF
NA	TRBV7-2	CASTPMSTYSSYEQYF
NA	TRBV29-1	CSVEQAGTQYF
TRBD2	TRBV24-1	CATSDPRGNDFTDTQYF
TRBD2	TRBV7-2	CASSDQAGGPGEQYF
NA	TRBV30	CAWSAGIFPGELFF
NA	TRBV15	CATSTWGIQLGPTRNEQFF
NA	TRBV27	CASSLKGLAGLSNQPQHF
NA	TRBV28	CASRPSTAGDSPLHF
NA	TRBV29-1	CSAPGHSSNQPQHF
NA	TRBV12-3/TRBV12-4	CASTKGAGEGKQYF
TRBD2	TRBV29-1	CSVIAGGPNEQFF
NA	TRBV6-5	CASSYSWRDQPQHF
NA	TRBV10-3	CAISAVHVGVDEQFF
NA	TRBV5-1	CASGYQQASYEQYF
NA	TRBV3-1	CASSQDLAERLDEQYF
NA	TRBV7-3	CASSLESSGTGELFF
NA	TRBV29-1	CSVETGSSGNTIYF
NA	TRBV20-1	CSAGGGGSSTDTQYF
NA	TRBV9	CASSVSSVYRETQYF
NA	TRBV7-8	CASSREEQFF
NA	TRBV2	CASSENPGEKLFF
NA	TRBV5-1	CASSLENRETDTQYF
NA	TRBV7-2	CASSLLPETNEKLFF
NA	TRBV5-1	CASSLEQNTGELFF
NA	TRBV20-1	CSARGVYQETQYF
NA	TRBV5-1	CASSLGGLASSYEQYF
TRBD1	TRBV5-1	CASSRSGQGDEQYF
NA	TRBV3-1	CASSQDPSFGSPLHF
TRBD1	TRBV19	CASSTPQGTYGYTF
TRBD1	TRBV11-1	CASSSLGDRGRGANVLTF
NA	TRBV7-2	CASSLGGHLLGYEQYF
NA	TRBV5-1	CASSSGLLTGELFF
NA	TRBV4-2	CASSQPIPFGVGEQFF
NA	TRBV11-2	CASSPGGRDNEKLFF
NA	TRBV20-1	CSAREPQGSGNTIYF
TRBD2	TRBV5-6	CASSSPRAGGQETQYF
NA	TRBV29-1	CSVVGGAGELFF
TRBD2	TRBV12-3/TRBV12-4	CASRLLAGVGNEQFF